Sequencing of this TCR beta chain was carried out in a study of radiation and T cells in renal cell carcinoma. Time point denoted: baseline pretreatment blood. The treatment denotes: 15 Gy SBRT to primary tumor, nephrectomy 4 weeks later. Using immunoSEQ multiplex PCR, the repertoire was profiled, and TCRdb retains in-frame clones only, with some absent. Of 130,000 or so clones listed, more than 70% are singletons. Germline V CDR1 and CDR2: LNHNV, YYDKDF (reference sequence). The length of the CDR3 is 14 residues. V was trimmed by 0 bases and J by 7 bases, leaving 12 bases between them. The chain links TRBV15 to TRBJ1-2; D perhaps matches TRBD1 (6 bases). This receptor was taken from a woman aged 50 to 60 with renal cell carcinoma. Source: blood, taken from a patient whose treatment included radiotherapy and nephrectomy. The CDR3 sequence is CATSREFGQTGYTF. CDR3 DNA: TGTGCCACCAGCAGAGAGTTCGGACAGACTGGCTACACCTTC.